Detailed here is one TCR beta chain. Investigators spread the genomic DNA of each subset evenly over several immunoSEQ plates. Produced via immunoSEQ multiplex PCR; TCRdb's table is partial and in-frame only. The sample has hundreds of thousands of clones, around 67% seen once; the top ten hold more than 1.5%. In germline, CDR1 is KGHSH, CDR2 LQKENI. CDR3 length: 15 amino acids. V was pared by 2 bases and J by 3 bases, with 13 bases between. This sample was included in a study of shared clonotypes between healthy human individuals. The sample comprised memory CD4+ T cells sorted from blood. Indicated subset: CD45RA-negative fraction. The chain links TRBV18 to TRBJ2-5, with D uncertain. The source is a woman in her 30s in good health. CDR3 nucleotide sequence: TGTGCCAGCTCACCAGAGTGGTCCCCCAAAGAGACCCAGTACTTC. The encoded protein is CASSPEWSPKETQYF.